Below, 20 T cell receptor beta chains from the same sample are listed, as sequenced in a study of blood T cell repertoires in COVID-19. The protocol was immunoSEQ multiplex PCR, while the TCRdb copy is restricted to in-frame clones and leaves out a portion. This sample has over 120,000 clones; 70% to 80% occur once, and the top ten carry 4.5% to 5%. Sequenced input: peripheral blood. All receptors come from a woman in her seventies with COVID-19, enrolled during active disease.

This clone appeared a single time. The chain carries TRBV6-6 and TRBJ1-2, with D unresolved. Germline CDR1 MNHNY, CDR2 SVGAGI (reference sequence). The length of the CDR3 is 15 residues. V lost 4 bases and J 4 bases, leaving 16 bases between the germline ends. The CDR3 region has the DNA TGTGCCAGCAGTTCCACAAACCTTTCACCCTATGGCTACACCTTC. It is translated as CASSSTNLSPYGYTF.

The gene calls are TRBV5-1 and TRBJ2-7; TRBD1 matches 9 bases. CDR1 and CDR2 (germline): SGHRS, YFSETQ. V was pared by 4 bases and J by 6 bases, with 8 bases of the junction left unmatched. This CDR3 is 14 amino acids long. The DNA for the CDR3 is TGCGCCAGCAGCGACACAGGGGGCGTGGGCGAGCAGTACTTC. Its protein is CASSDTGGVGEQYF.

This clone ranks as medium-sized (0.01 to 0.1%). V and J are TRBV6-1 and TRBJ2-5; D uncertain. Deletions cut 2 bases from V and 5 bases from J, with 6 bases between. The V gene's germline CDR1 is MNHNS and CDR2 SASEGT. The CDR3 extends over 12 amino acids. This CDR3 is CASSEWQETQYF. In DNA form, the CDR3 reads TGTGCCAGCAGTGAATGGCAGGAGACCCAGTACTTC.

The chain uses TRBV10-3 and TRBJ1-5; tentative D call: TRBD1 (6 bases). The germline V gene has CDR1 ENHRY and CDR2 SYGVKD. V lost 3 bases, J lost 9 bases, and 12 bases lay in between. The CDR3 consists of 13 residues. The CDR3, as DNA: TGTGCCATCAGTGACAGGCAGGGGAGGCCCCAGCATTTT. Protein product: CAISDRQGRPQHF.

V is TRBV28 and J is TRBJ2-5; D remains ambiguous. The V gene's germline CDR1 is MDHEN and CDR2 SYDVKM. The CDR3 runs to 15 residues. Trimming took off 5 bases at V and 0 bases at J, with 13 bases between the two ends. CDR3 nucleotides: TGTGCCAGCAGTCTCCCCCGCGGCGACCAAGAGACCCAGTACTTC. As protein: CASSLPRGDQETQYF.

Written as DNA, the CDR3 is TGTGCCAGCAGTTTATCGCGGGGCGACTACAATGAGCAGTTCTTC. This sequence encodes CASSLSRGDYNEQFF. V and J are TRBV27 and TRBJ2-1; possible D gene TRBD2, 6 bases. CDR3 length: 15 amino acids. Trimming took off 0 bases at V and 3 bases at J, with 9 bases between the two ends. Germline loops: CDR1 MNHEY, CDR2 SMNVEV (reference sequence).

The rearrangement links TRBV29-1 to TRBJ1-3, with TRBD1 matching 9 bases. This CDR3 contains 13 residues. Germline CDR1 reads SQVTM; CDR2 reads ANQGSEA. Trimming took 7 bases from V and 3 from J; bases not matched to a gene: 4. CDR3 nucleotide sequence: TGCAGCGCTGGGGGACAGGGTGGAAACACCATATATTTT. This gives the protein CSAGGQGGNTIYF.

The chain couples TRBV9 to TRBJ2-5, with D perhaps matching TRBD2 (5 bases). This CDR3 spans 14 amino acids. Germline CDR1 is SGDLS and CDR2 is YYNGEE. Trimming took 3 bases from V and 0 from J, leaving 9 bases between them. This CDR3 reads CASSAGEYQETQYF. For the CDR3, the DNA is TGTGCCAGCAGCGCCGGGGAGTACCAAGAGACCCAGTACTTC.

This clone was observed a single time. The chain recombines TRBV12-3 or TRBV12-4 with TRBJ1-5; no definite D call. The CDR3 runs to 13 residues. The V and J ends lost 5 bases and 5 bases respectively, with 10 bases between them. CDR3: CASSLPPDQPQHF. As DNA, the CDR3 is TGTGCCAGCAGTCTACCACCTGATCAGCCCCAGCATTTT.

This sequence joins TRBV2 and TRBJ1-6, with D uncertain. Trimming cost V 7 bases and J 9 bases, with 13 bases left between them. This CDR3 spans 13 amino acids. The germline V gene has CDR1 SNHLY and CDR2 FYNNEI. In nucleotides, the CDR3 is TGTGCCAGCAAAGGAGGTCTTGGTTCACCCCTCCACTTT. This sequence encodes CASKGGLGSPLHF.

The sample holds a few counts of this clone. The V call is TRBV5-4, the J call TRBJ1-2; perhaps TRBD1 as D (5 bases). The CDR3 runs 14 residues. Trimming removed 5 bases at V and 0 bases at J, with 11 bases between. Germline V lookup: CDR1 SGHNT, CDR2 YYREEE (reference sequence). The CDR3 coding sequence is TGTGCCAGCAGACCCGACAGATCTAACTATGGCTACACCTTC. Translation gives CASRPDRSNYGYTF.

Only one count was recorded for this clone. The rearrangement joins TRBV4-1 to TRBJ2-3, with 9 bases that match TRBD1. Germline V lookup: CDR1 MGHRA, CDR2 YSYEKL. Trimming took 6 bases from V and 3 from J; bases not matched to a gene: 4. This CDR3 region has 14 residues. Written as DNA, the CDR3 is TGCGCCAGCAGACAGGGGGCGGTAACAGATACGCAGTATTTT. This translates into CASRQGAVTDTQYF.

The chain has TRBV19 and TRBJ1-4, with 10 bases matching TRBD1. V trimming: 6 bases; J trimming: 8 bases; junction bases outside the gene matches: 6. Germline V gene lookup returns CDR1 LNHDA and CDR2 SQIVND (reference sequence). CDR3 size: 14 residues. The CDR3 nucleotides are TGTGCCAGTAGAGCGGGACAGGGGTACGAAAAACTGTTTTTT. Its translation: CASRAGQGYEKLFF.

This chain connects TRBV7-2 to TRBJ1-4; D gene uncertain. The germline V gene has CDR1 SGHTA and CDR2 FQGNSA. V was cut by 5 bases and J by 4 bases, with 8 bases left in between. The CDR3 is made up of 13 amino acids. CDR3 coding DNA: TGTGCCAGCAGCCCCACCTATAATGAAAAACTGTTTTTT. Translation: CASSPTYNEKLFF.

V is TRBV15 and J is TRBJ2-2; D not resolved. Between the trimmed V and J ends, which lost 0 bases and 4 bases, there was a span of 6 bases. CDR3 length: 14 amino acids. CDR1 is LNHNV, CDR2 YYDKDF, per germline (reference sequence). The CDR3 DNA reads as TGTGCCACCAGCAGAGATTCATTCACCGGGGAGCTGTTTTTT. Encoded protein: CATSRDSFTGELFF. Together with reference TRBV15 and TRBJ2-2, the CDR3 gives the full variable domain: DAMVIQNPRYQVTQFGKPVTLSCSQTLNHNVMYWYQQKSSQAPKLLFHYYDKDFNNEADTPDNFQSRRPNTSFCFLDIRSPGLGDTAMYLCATSRDSFTGELFFGEGSRLTVL.

The J gene is TRBJ2-4, the V gene TRBV10-3; 8 bases line up with TRBD2. CDR3 length equals 15 residues. V lost 4 bases to trimming and J lost 1 base; unmatched junction nucleotides: 3. Germline CDR1 ENHRY, CDR2 SYGVKD. Here the CDR3 reads CAISVGGGAKNIQYF. The CDR3 DNA sequence: TGTGCCATCAGTGTCGGCGGGGGGGCCAAAAACATTCAGTACTTC.

The chain employs TRBV2 and TRBJ1-2, with 11 bases lining up with TRBD1. There are 16 residues in the CDR3. The V and J ends lost 8 bases and 6 bases, in that order; junction bases with no gene match: 14. Germline CDR1 reads SNHLY; CDR2 reads FYNNEI. Here the CDR3 DNA reads TGTGCCAGCTGGGCCCCCGGACAGGGGGCGCAAGATGGCTACACCTTC. Translating gives CASWAPGQGAQDGYTF.

J is TRBJ1-2 and V is TRBV9, with D tentatively TRBD1 (6 bases). The germline gives CDR1 SGDLS, CDR2 YYNGEE. Deletions cut 0 bases from V and 4 bases from J, with 10 bases between. The CDR3 contains 14 residues. The DNA of the CDR3 is TGTGCCAGCAGCGTAGATACAGGGACCTATGGCTACACCTTC. Translated, it gives CASSVDTGTYGYTF. Complete variable domain (other parts from reference TRBV9 and TRBJ1-2): DSGVTQTPKHLITATGQRVTLRCSPRSGDLSVYWYQQSLDQGLQFLIQYYNGEERAKGNILERFSAQQFPDLHSELNLSSLELGDSALYFCASSVDTGTYGYTFGSGTRLTVV.

The CDR3 nucleotides read TGTGCCAGCAGCCGTACAGGTTCACCCCTCCACTTT. Protein product: CASSRTGSPLHF. The chain employs TRBV6-2 or TRBV6-3 and TRBJ1-6, with D perhaps matching TRBD1 (5 bases). The V and J ends lost 6 bases and 9 bases respectively, with 9 bases between them. CDR3 length: 12 residues. CDR1 is MNHEY and CDR2 is SVGEGT in the germline V gene.

CDR3 sequence reads: CASYGQGPGTRTDTQYF. CDR3 in DNA: TGTGCCAGCTACGGACAGGGTCCGGGGACCCGCACAGATACGCAGTATTTT. The rearrangement joins TRBV18 to TRBJ2-3; TRBD1 aligns across 8 bases. CDR1 is KGHSH and CDR2 is LQKENI in the germline V gene. Trimming at V came to 7 bases and at J to 1 base, leaving 13 bases not matched to a gene. The CDR3 extends over 17 amino acids.